The sequence of this T cell receptor (beta chain) was determined in a study of blood T cell repertoires in COVID-19. The V segment lost 0 bases and the J segment 3 bases; nucleotides outside the gene matches: 7. The CDR3 is 17 amino acids. Looked up from germline, CDR1 is LGHDT and CDR2 is YNNKEL (reference sequence). Here immunoSEQ multiplex PCR was the method, and the copy in TCRdb shows in-frame clones only, minus some. The data show 110,000 to 150,000 clones, 84% seen once. Sequencing input: PBMCs or T cells enriched from blood (not recorded which). The clonotype was recovered from a man aged 40-55 years with acute COVID-19. V gene TRBV3-1 (or the pseudogene TRBV3-2) combines with J gene TRBJ2-1; TRBD2 matches 8 bases. DNA for the CDR3: TGTGCCAGCAGCCAAGACGATACTAGCGGTCTCTACAATGAGCAGTTCTTC. This translates into CASSQDDTSGLYNEQFF.